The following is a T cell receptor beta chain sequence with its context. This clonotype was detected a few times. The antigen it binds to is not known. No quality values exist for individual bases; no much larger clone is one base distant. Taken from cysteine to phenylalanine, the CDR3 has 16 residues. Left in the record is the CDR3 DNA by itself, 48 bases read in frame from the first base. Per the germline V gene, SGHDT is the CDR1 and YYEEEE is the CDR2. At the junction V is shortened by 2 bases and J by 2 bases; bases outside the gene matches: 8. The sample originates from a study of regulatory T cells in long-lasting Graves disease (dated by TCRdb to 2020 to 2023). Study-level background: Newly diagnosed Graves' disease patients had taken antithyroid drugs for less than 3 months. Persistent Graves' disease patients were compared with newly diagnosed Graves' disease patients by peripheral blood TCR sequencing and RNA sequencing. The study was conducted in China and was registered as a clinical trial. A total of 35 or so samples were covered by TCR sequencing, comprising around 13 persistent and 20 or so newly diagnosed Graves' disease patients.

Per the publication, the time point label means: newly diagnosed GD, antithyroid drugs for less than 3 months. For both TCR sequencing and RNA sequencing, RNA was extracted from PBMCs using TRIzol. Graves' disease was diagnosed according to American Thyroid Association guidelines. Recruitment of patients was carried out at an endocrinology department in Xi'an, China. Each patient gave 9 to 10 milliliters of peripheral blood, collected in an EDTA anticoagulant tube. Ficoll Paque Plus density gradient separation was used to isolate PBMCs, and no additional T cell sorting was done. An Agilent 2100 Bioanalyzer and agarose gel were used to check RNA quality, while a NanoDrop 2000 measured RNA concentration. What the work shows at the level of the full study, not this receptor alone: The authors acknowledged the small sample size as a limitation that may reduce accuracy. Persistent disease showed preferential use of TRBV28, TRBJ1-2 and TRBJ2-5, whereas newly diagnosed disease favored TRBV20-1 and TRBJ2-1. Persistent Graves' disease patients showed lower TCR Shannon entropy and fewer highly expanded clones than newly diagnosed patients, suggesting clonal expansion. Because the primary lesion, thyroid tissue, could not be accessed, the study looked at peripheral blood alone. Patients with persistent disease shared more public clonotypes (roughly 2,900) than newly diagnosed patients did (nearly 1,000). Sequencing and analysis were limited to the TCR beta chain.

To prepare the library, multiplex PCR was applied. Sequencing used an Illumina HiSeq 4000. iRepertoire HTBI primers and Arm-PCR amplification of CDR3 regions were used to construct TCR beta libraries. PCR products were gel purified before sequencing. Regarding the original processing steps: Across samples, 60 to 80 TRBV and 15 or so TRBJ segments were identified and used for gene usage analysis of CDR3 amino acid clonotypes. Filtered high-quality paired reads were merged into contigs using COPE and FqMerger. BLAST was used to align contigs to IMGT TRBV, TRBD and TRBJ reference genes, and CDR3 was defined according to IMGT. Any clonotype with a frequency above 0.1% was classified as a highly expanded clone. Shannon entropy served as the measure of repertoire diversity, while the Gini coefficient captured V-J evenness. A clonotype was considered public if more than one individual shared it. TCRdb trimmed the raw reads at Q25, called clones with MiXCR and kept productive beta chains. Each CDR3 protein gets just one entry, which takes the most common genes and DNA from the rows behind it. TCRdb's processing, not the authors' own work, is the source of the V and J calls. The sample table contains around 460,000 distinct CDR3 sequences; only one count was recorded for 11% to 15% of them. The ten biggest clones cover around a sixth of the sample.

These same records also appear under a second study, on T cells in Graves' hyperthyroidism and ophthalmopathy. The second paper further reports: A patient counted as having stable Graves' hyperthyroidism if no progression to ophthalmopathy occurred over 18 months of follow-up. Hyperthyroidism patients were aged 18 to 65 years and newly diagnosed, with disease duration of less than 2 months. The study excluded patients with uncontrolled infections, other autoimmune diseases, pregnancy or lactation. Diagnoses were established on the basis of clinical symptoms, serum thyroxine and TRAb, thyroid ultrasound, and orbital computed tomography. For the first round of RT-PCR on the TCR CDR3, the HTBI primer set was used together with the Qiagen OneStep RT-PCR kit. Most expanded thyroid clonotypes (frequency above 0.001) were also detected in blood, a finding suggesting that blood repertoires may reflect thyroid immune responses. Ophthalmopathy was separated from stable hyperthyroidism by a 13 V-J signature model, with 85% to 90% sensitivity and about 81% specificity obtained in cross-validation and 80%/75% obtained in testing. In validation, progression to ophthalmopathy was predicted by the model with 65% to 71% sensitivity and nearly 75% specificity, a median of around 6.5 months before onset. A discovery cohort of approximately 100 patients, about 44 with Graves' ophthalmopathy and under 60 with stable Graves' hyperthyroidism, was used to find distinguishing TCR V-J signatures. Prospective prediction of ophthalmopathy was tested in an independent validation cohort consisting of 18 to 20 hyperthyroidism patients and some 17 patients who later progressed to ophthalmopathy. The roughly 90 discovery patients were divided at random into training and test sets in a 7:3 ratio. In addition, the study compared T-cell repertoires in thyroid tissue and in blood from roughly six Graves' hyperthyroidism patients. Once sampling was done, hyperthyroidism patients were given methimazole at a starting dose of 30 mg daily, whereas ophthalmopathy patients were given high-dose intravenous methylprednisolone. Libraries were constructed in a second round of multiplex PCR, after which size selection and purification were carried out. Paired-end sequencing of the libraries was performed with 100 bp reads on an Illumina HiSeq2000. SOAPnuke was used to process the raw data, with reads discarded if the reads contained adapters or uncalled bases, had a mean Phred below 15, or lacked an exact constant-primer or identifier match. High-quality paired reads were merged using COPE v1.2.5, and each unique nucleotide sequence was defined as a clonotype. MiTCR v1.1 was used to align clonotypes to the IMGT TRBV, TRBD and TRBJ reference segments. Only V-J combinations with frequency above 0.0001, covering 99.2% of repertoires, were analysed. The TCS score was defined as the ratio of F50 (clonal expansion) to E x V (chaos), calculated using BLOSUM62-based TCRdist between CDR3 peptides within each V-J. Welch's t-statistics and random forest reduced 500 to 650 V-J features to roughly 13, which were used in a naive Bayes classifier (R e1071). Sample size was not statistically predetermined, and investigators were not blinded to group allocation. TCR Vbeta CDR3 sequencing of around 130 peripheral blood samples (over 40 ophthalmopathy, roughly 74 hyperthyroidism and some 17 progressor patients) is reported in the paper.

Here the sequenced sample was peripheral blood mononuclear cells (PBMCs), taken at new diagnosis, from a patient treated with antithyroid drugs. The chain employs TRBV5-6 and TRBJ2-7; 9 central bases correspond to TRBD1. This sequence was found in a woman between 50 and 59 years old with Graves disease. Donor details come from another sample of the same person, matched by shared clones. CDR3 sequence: CASSFTGTGRTYEQYF. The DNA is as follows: TGTGCCAGCAGCTTCACCGGGACAGGGAGGACCTACGAGCAGTACTTC. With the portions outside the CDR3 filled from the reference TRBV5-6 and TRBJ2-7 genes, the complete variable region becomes DAGVTQSPTHLIKTRGQQVTLRCSPKSGHDTVSWYQQALGQGPQFIFQYYEEEERQRGNFPDRFSGHQFPNYSSELNVNALLLGDSALYLCASSFTGTGRTYEQYFGPGTRLTVT.